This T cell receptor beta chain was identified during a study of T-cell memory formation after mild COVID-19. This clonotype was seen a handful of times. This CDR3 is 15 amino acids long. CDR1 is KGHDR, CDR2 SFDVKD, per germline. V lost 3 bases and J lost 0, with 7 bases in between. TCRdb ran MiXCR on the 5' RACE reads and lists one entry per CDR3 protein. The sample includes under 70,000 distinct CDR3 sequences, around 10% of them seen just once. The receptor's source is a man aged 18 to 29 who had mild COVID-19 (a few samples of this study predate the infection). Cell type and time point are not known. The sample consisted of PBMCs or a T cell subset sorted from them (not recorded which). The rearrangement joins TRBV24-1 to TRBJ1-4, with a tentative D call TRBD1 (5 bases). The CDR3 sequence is CATSDDRSTNEKLFF. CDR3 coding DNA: TGTGCCACCAGTGATGACAGATCAACTAATGAAAAACTGTTTTTT.